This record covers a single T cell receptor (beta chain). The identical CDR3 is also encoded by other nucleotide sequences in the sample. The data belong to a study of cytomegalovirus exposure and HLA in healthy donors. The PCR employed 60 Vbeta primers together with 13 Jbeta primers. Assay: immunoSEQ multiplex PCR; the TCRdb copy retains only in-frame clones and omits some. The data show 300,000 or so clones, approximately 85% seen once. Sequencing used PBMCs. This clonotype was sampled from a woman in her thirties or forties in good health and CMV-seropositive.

The CDR3, as DNA: TGTGCCAGCAGGGGGACAGGGCCCTACGAGCAGTACTTC. This gives the protein CASRGTGPYEQYF. The chain carries TRBV6-1 and TRBJ2-7; 9 nucleotides match TRBD1. The length of the CDR3 is 13 residues. V was pared by 6 bases and J by 2 bases, with 2 bases of the junction left unmatched. Germline CDR1 is MNHNS and CDR2 is SASEGT.